These 30 T cell receptor beta chains originate from one sample sequenced in a study of cytomegalovirus exposure and HLA in healthy donors. Primers included in the PCR were 60 Vbeta and 13 Jbeta primers. The method was immunoSEQ multiplex PCR; TCRdb's version includes in-frame clones alone and lacks a portion of them. The data hold around 110,000 clones, with 65% to 85% observed a single time. Sequencing was done on a sample of PBMCs. The receptors originated from a man aged 25 to 40 in good health and CMV-seronegative.

The V call is TRBV7-9, the J call TRBJ2-7, with 9 nucleotides matching TRBD1. The CDR3 contains 15 residues. In germline, CDR1 is SEHNR, CDR2 FQNEAQ (reference sequence). With 4 bases clipped from V and 7 bases from J, the junction kept 11 bases outside the gene matches. The CDR3 DNA follows: TGTGCCAGCAGCTCCCCCGGGACAGGGCCGGGAGAGCAGTACTTC. Protein sequence: CASSSPGTGPGEQYF.

The chain recombines TRBV19 with TRBJ2-5, with TRBD2 matching 7 bases. V dropped 5 bases and J dropped 0; count of bases not matched to a gene: 6. Germline V lookup: CDR1 LNHDA, CDR2 SQIVND (reference sequence). The CDR3 has 15 amino acids. This chain's CDR3 is CASSWGTNDQETQYF. CDR3 coding DNA: TGTGCCAGTAGTTGGGGGACTAACGACCAAGAGACCCAGTACTTC.

This rearrangement joins TRBV18 to TRBJ1-1, with 7 nucleotides matching TRBD1. V was clipped by 7 bases and J by 4 bases; unmatched bases: 6. The CDR3 loop spans 13 amino acids. The V gene's germline CDR1 is KGHSH and CDR2 LQKENI. The CDR3 loop is CASFQTGVTEAFF. For the CDR3, the DNA is TGTGCCAGCTTCCAAACAGGGGTCACTGAAGCTTTCTTT.

This clone was observed a few times. The CDR3 coding sequence is TGTGCCAGCAGCCCTCCGGGACAGGGTGAAAAACTGTTTTTT. Translation: CASSPPGQGEKLFF. The J gene is TRBJ1-4, the V gene TRBV11-2; TRBD1 aligns across 9 bases. The CDR3 length is 14 residues. J gave up 7 bases and V 5 bases, and 5 bases lay outside the gene matches. Germline CDR1 SGHAT, CDR2 FQNNGV. Supplemented by reference TRBV11-2 and TRBJ1-4, the full variable domain reads EAGVAQSPRYKIIEKRQSVAFWCNPISGHATLYWYQQILGQGPKLLIQFQNNGVVDDSQLPKDRFSAERLKGVDSTLKIQPAKLEDSAVYLCASSPPGQGEKLFFGSGTQLSVL.

The V gene is TRBV6-5, the J gene TRBJ2-5; possible D gene TRBD2, 5 bases. V was trimmed by 5 bases and J by 3 bases, leaving 13 bases between them. Germline lookup yields CDR1 MNHEY and CDR2 SVGAGI. The CDR3 length is 14 residues. DNA of the CDR3: TGTGCCAGCAGTAATACGGAGGAAGAAGAGACCCAGTACTTC. This sequence encodes CASSNTEEEETQYF.

This clone showed up just a few times. Its ends do not fully match the called genes, so a read error is possible. The rearrangement joins TRBV7-7 to TRBJ2-1; 7 bases match TRBD2. CDR3 length equals 15 residues. The V gene's germline CDR1 is SSHAT and CDR2 FNYEAQ (reference sequence). The CDR3, as DNA: TGTGCTAGCAGCTTAAGGAGCGGGGCCTACAATGAGCAGTTCTTC. This gives the protein CASSLRSGAYNEQFF.

Only one count was recorded for this clone. V and J are TRBV30 and TRBJ1-1; no clear D gene. Germline V gene sequence: CDR1 GTSNPN, CDR2 SVGIG (reference sequence). V shed 0 bases and J shed 3 bases, with 8 bases lying between them. The CDR3 sequence is 13 residues long. Here the CDR3 reads CAWSVLRDTEAFF. DNA for the CDR3: TGTGCCTGGAGTGTACTGCGGGACACTGAAGCTTTCTTT.

The V gene is TRBV7-2, the J gene TRBJ2-1, with D perhaps TRBD2 (5 bases). The CDR3 spans 14 residues. Germline CDR1 and CDR2: SGHTA and FQGNSA. V lost 0 bases, J lost 6 bases, and 9 bases lay in between. CDR3 region: CASSLAGVINEQFF. The DNA of the CDR3 is TGTGCCAGCAGCTTAGCGGGAGTAATCAATGAGCAGTTCTTC. The full variable domain, rest sourced from reference TRBV7-2 and TRBJ2-1, is GAGVSQSPSNKVTEKGKDVELRCDPISGHTALYWYRQSLGQGLEFLIYFQGNSAPDKSGLPSDRFSAERTGGSVSTLTIQRTQQEDSAVYLCASSLAGVINEQFFGPGTRLTVL.

The CDR3: CASSVTTGSGNTIYF. In DNA form, the CDR3 reads TGTGCCAGCAGCGTCACCACAGGGTCTGGAAACACCATATATTTT. This sequence joins TRBV9 and TRBJ1-3, with D maybe TRBD1 (6 bases). Germline loops: CDR1 SGDLS, CDR2 YYNGEE. The CDR3 length is 15 residues. V lost 2 bases and J 1 base, leaving 10 bases between the germline ends.

The chain has TRBV6-5 and TRBJ2-7; D is possibly TRBD1 (6 bases). Per the germline V gene, CDR1 is MNHEY and CDR2 is SVGAGI. V lost 4 bases, J lost 3 bases, and 16 bases lay in between. The CDR3 sequence is 15 residues long. The DNA for the CDR3 is TGTGCCAGCAGTTTAACAGGGAGACCTGGCTACGAGCAGTACTTC. As protein: CASSLTGRPGYEQYF.

This rearrangement joins TRBV7-2 to TRBJ1-1; D is possibly TRBD1 (6 bases). Per the germline V gene, CDR1 is SGHTA and CDR2 is FQGNSA. The CDR3 contains 13 residues. The V end lost 3 bases, the J end lost 5 bases, and 10 bases lay between the germline ends. The DNA of the CDR3 is TGTGCCAGCAGCTTGTTTACAGGGACTGAAGCTTTCTTT. Translated, it gives CASSLFTGTEAFF. The whole variable domain, filled in from reference TRBV7-2 and TRBJ1-1, reads GAGVSQSPSNKVTEKGKDVELRCDPISGHTALYWYRQSLGQGLEFLIYFQGNSAPDKSGLPSDRFSAERTGGSVSTLTIQRTQQEDSAVYLCASSLFTGTEAFFGQGTRLTVV.

The J gene is TRBJ2-7, the V gene TRBV2; 14 nucleotides agree with TRBD2. Per germline, CDR1 SNHLY and CDR2 FYNNEI. The J segment lost 7 bases and the V segment lost 6 bases, leaving 11 bases of the junction unmatched. The CDR3 spans 16 residues. CDR3 sequence reads: CASRNPTSGRAGEQYF. The DNA of the CDR3 is TGTGCCAGCAGGAACCCGACTAGCGGGAGGGCCGGAGAGCAGTACTTC.

The chain uses TRBV6-5 and TRBJ1-2, with D uncertain. The V gene lost 0 bases and the J gene lost 2 bases, with 10 bases spanning the gap. Germline V gives CDR1 MNHEY, CDR2 SVGAGI. This CDR3 has 15 amino acids. The DNA for the CDR3 is TGTGCCAGCAGTTACTCTCTGGGAGGGAACTATGGCTACACCTTC. Its protein is CASSYSLGGNYGYTF.

V and J are TRBV9 and TRBJ2-3; TRBD1 agrees at 11 bases. V shed 3 bases, J shed 4 bases, and the junction held 7 bases outside the gene matches. CDR1 is SGDLS, CDR2 YYNGEE, per germline. This CDR3 contains 16 residues. CDR3 region: CASSASGTGGADTQYF. The CDR3 nucleotides are TGTGCCAGCAGCGCCTCCGGGACAGGGGGGGCAGATACGCAGTATTTT.

J is TRBJ1-2 and V is TRBV30; D perhaps matches TRBD1 (5 bases). The CDR3 consists of 13 residues. CDR1 and CDR2 (germline): GTSNPN, SVGIG (reference sequence). V lost 4 bases and J lost 8, with 17 bases in between. CDR3 in amino acids: CAWKTPGGEGYTF. As DNA, the CDR3 is TGTGCCTGGAAAACCCCGGGGGGGGAAGGCTACACCTTC.

This rearrangement joins TRBV5-6 to TRBJ2-7; TRBD2 matches 11 bases. The CDR3 has 16 amino acids. Germline lookup yields CDR1 SGHDT and CDR2 YYEEEE. The trim removed 3 bases at V and 2 bases at J, leaving 7 bases unmatched. CDR3 sequence: CASSSVGLAGAYEQYF. The CDR3 DNA is TGTGCCAGCAGCTCGGTAGGACTAGCGGGTGCCTACGAGCAGTACTTC.

The J gene is TRBJ2-3, the V gene TRBV15, with 7 bases matching TRBD2. The CDR3 contains 15 residues. V was pared by 1 base and J by 0 bases, with 1 base of the junction left unmatched. Germline V lookup: CDR1 LNHNV, CDR2 YYDKDF (reference sequence). This CDR3 is CATSRVGGSTDTQYF. The CDR3 coding sequence is TGTGCCACCAGCAGAGTGGGGGGGAGCACAGATACGCAGTATTTT.

This sequence joins TRBV5-1 and TRBJ2-3; 12 bases line up with TRBD1. This CDR3 has 14 residues. The V segment lost 4 bases and the J segment 13 bases; nucleotides outside the gene matches: 10. Germline-derived CDR1 and CDR2 are SGHRS and YFSETQ. The CDR3 region has the DNA TGCGCCAGCAGCGCCGGGACAGGGGGCCCGTACAAGTATTTT. Residues: CASSAGTGGPYKYF.

This clone was picked up a small number of times. This chain connects TRBV10-3 to TRBJ2-7; 8 bases map to TRBD1. Germline V lookup: CDR1 ENHRY, CDR2 SYGVKD. The V gene end was trimmed by 5 bases and the J gene end by 2 bases; junction bases not matched to a gene: 5. There are 14 residues in the CDR3. As DNA, the CDR3 is TGTGCCATCAGTCCGGGACAGGTCCCCTACGAGCAGTACTTC. It translates to CAISPGQVPYEQYF.

The genes are TRBV9 and TRBJ2-3; D is unclear. The CDR3 has 12 amino acids. CDR1 is SGDLS, CDR2 YYNGEE, per germline. V lost 4 bases to trimming and J lost 4 bases, with 7 bases between them. The CDR3 DNA sequence: TGTGCCAGCAGCCCCTCCGCAGATACGCAGTATTTT. This codes for CASSPSADTQYF. Supplemented by reference TRBV9 and TRBJ2-3, the full variable domain reads DSGVTQTPKHLITATGQRVTLRCSPRSGDLSVYWYQQSLDQGLQFLIQYYNGEERAKGNILERFSAQQFPDLHSELNLSSLELGDSALYFCASSPSADTQYFGPGTRLTVL.

The V and J genes are TRBV9 and TRBJ2-1; TRBD2 might be the D (6 bases). Trimming pared 0 bases from V and 6 bases from J, leaving 10 bases between. This CDR3 has 14 amino acids. CDR1 is SGDLS and CDR2 is YYNGEE in the germline V gene. The CDR3 DNA is TGTGCCAGCAGCGTAGCTAGCGCCATCAATGAGCAGTTCTTC. Its translation: CASSVASAINEQFF. Full variable domain (outside the CDR3, taken from reference TRBV9 and TRBJ2-1): DSGVTQTPKHLITATGQRVTLRCSPRSGDLSVYWYQQSLDQGLQFLIQYYNGEERAKGNILERFSAQQFPDLHSELNLSSLELGDSALYFCASSVASAINEQFFGPGTRLTVL.

The V gene is TRBV27, the J gene TRBJ2-7, with D perhaps matching TRBD2 (6 bases). Trimming took off 7 bases at V and 0 bases at J, with 13 bases between the two ends. CDR1 is MNHEY, CDR2 SMNVEV, per germline (reference sequence). The CDR3 covers 14 residues. The DNA of the CDR3 is TGTGCCAGCACTAGGGACTCGAGCTCCTACGAGCAGTACTTC. This gives the protein CASTRDSSSYEQYF.

This chain links TRBV7-8 with TRBJ2-7; the D gene is possibly TRBD2 (8 bases). V lost 4 bases, J lost 7 bases, and 26 bases lay in between. This CDR3 is 17 amino acids long. The germline gives CDR1 SGHVS, CDR2 FQNEAQ. CDR3 coding DNA: TGTGCCAGCAGCTCAGACAGGGCGATAGCGGGATGGTATGAGCAGTACTTC. Translating gives CASSSDRAIAGWYEQYF.

This chain uses TRBV7-8 with TRBJ2-7, with a weak D call TRBD2 (7 bases). Germline CDR1 and CDR2: SGHVS and FQNEAQ. Trimming shortened V by 5 bases and J by 5 bases, and 22 bases separated the two germline ends. The CDR3 is 16 amino acids. CDR3 in DNA: TGTGCCAGCAGCGCCCGCGTGGGGGGGCAGAGGAACGAGCAGTACTTC. It encodes CASSARVGGQRNEQYF.

The gene calls are TRBV29-1 and TRBJ2-1, with 8 nucleotides matching TRBD1. CDR1 is SQVTM, CDR2 ANQGSEA, per germline. The CDR3 is 13 amino acids. Germline trimming cut 6 bases from V and 8 bases from J; bases unmatched to any gene: 9. For the CDR3, the DNA is TGCAGCGTCCGGGACAGGCCCTTCTATGAGCAGTTCTTC. Translating it yields CSVRDRPFYEQFF.

The chain combines TRBV7-6 with TRBJ2-3, with 7 bases matching TRBD1. J gave up 7 bases and V 6 bases, and 13 bases lay outside the gene matches. Germline V gene data show CDR1 as SGHVS and CDR2 as FNYEAQ. CDR3 length: 15 amino acids. In nucleotides, the CDR3 is TGTGCCAGCAGTTCTGACGGGACAGTATTTTATACGCAGTATTTT. Its translation is CASSSDGTVFYTQYF.

The J gene is TRBJ2-7, the V gene TRBV5-5; possibly TRBD1 for D (6 bases). Germline CDR1 and CDR2: SGHKS and YYEKEE (reference sequence). V was trimmed by 4 bases and J by 1 base, leaving 6 bases between them. The CDR3 runs 12 residues. For the CDR3, the DNA is TGTGCCAGCAGCAGGGGGTCCTACGAGCAGTACTTC. Translated: CASSRGSYEQYF.

The CDR3 coding sequence is TGTGCCAGCAGTTCCCCGCCCGGGAGACAGGGCTCCCGTGAGCAGTACTTC. Amino acids: CASSSPPGRQGSREQYF. This chain joins TRBV28 and TRBJ2-7, with D possibly matching TRBD1 (7 bases). Trimming removed 4 bases from V and 7 bases from J, with 26 bases in between. Germline V lookup: CDR1 MDHEN, CDR2 SYDVKM. CDR3 length: 17 amino acids.

In nucleotides, the CDR3 is TGTGCCAGCAGCTCCGGGGGAGCGATGAAGCCCCAGCATTTT. Its protein is CASSSGGAMKPQHF. The chain employs TRBV7-3 and TRBJ1-5; a possible D gene is TRBD1 (5 bases). Trimming took 4 bases from V and 8 from J, leaving 15 bases between them. The CDR3 sequence is 14 residues long. Per germline, CDR1 SGHTA and CDR2 FQGTGA.

The chain couples TRBV27 to TRBJ2-7; D ambiguous. V was clipped by 0 bases and J by 5 bases, with 8 bases between them. Germline assignment: CDR1 MNHEY and CDR2 SMNVEV (reference sequence). The CDR3 spans 13 residues. The CDR3 sequence is CASSLSLQNEQYF. CDR3 sequence (DNA): TGTGCCAGCAGTTTATCTCTCCAGAACGAGCAGTACTTC.